The clone carrying this T cell receptor (beta chain) was detected a few times. Its target is unknown. CDR3 length: 16 amino acids. V was pared by 3 bases and J by 4 bases, with 18 bases between. Germline V gene data show CDR1 as KGHSH and CDR2 as LQKENI. The data were obtained in a study of human T cells and chemical hapten exposure. TCRdb called the RACE reads again in MiXCR, with one record for every CDR3 protein. The sample shows roughly 200,000 distinct CDR3 sequences, approximately 20% of them seen only once. The time point is: patch test 1, 2 weeks after DPC sensitization. The treatment: therapeutic diphenylcyclopropenone sensitization with weekly scalp DPC. Broader study findings: Counts of TCRs expanded at PT1 correlated positively with patch test score.

Sequenced material: whole blood, taken in connection with sensitization to the hapten diphenylcyclopropenone (DPC). The chain carries TRBV18 and TRBJ2-5, with a possible D match to TRBD2 (5 bases). This TCR came from a woman between 45 and 60 years old with alopecia areata. Some clones in this sample may be carry-over from other donors' samples. DNA of the CDR3: TGTGCCAGCTCACCGGGCGGGCCGGGCAACGGAGAGACCCAGTACTTC. Translated, it gives CASSPGGPGNGETQYF. The full variable domain, in which reference TRBV18 and TRBJ2-5 provide the parts outside the CDR3, is NAGVMQNPRHLVRRRGQEARLRCSPMKGHSHVYWYRQLPEEGLKFMVYLQKENIIDESGMPKERFSAEFPKEGPSILRIQQVVRGDSAAYFCASSPGGPGNGETQYFGPGTRLLVL.